This T cell receptor beta chain was found in a study of T cells in Graves' hyperthyroidism and ophthalmopathy. Study-level information: Staff took peripheral blood when the initial diagnosis was made, before any treatment began. General study results and limits: The authors' 13 V-J model separated ophthalmopathy from stable hyperthyroidism. Blood also showed most of the thyroid clonotypes that were expanded above 0.001.

The TCR beta CDR3 regions underwent amplification using RNA transcripts as the source. The HTBI primer set drove a first-round RT-PCR of the TCR CDR3. MiXCR was run by TCRdb on the multiplex PCR reads, yielding one entry per CDR3 protein. The repertoire consists of about 420,000 distinct CDR3 sequences, with less than 20% occurring once and the leading ten covering 7.5% to 8%. This clonotype was picked up many times. What it binds is unknown. Across 18 months, stable Graves' hyperthyroidism was marked by no progression to ophthalmopathy. Germline lookup yields CDR1 LNHDA and CDR2 SQIVND (reference sequence). V lost 4 bases, J lost 8 bases, and 13 bases stayed unmatched. There are 16 residues in the CDR3.

Sequenced material: blood. The sequence was collected from a woman between 18 and 30 years old with Graves' hyperthyroidism. V usage is TRBV19 and J usage is TRBJ1-2; TRBD1 aligns across 10 bases. DNA for the CDR3: TGTGCCAGTAGTACTCTCCTGGGGACAGGGGATTTGGGCTACACCTTC. It yields the protein CASSTLLGTGDLGYTF.